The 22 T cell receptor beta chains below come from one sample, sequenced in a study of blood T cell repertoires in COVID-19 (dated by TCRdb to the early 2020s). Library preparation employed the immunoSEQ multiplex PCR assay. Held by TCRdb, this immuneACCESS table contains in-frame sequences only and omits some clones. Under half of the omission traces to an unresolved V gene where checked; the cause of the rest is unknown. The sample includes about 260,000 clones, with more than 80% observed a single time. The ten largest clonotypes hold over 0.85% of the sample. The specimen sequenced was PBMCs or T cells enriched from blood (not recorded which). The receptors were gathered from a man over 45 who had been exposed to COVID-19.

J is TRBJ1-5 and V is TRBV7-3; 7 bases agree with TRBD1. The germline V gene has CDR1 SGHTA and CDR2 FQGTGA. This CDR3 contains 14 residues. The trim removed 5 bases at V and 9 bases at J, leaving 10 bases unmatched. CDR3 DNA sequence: TGTGCCAGCAGCCTAGGTCCAACAGGGGCGCCCCAGCATTTT. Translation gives CASSLGPTGAPQHF.

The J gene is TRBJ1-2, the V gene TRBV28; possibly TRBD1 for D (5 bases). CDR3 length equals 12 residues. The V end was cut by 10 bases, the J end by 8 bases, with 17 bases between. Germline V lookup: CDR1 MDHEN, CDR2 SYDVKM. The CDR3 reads CATYPAGSGYTF. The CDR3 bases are TGTGCCACATACCCCGCAGGGTCAGGCTACACCTTC.

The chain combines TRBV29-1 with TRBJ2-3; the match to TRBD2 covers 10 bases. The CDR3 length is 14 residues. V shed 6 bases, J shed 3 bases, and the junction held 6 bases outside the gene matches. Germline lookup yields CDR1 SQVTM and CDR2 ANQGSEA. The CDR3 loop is CSVTAGGLTDTQYF. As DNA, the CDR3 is TGCAGCGTGACAGCGGGGGGGTTGACAGATACGCAGTATTTT.

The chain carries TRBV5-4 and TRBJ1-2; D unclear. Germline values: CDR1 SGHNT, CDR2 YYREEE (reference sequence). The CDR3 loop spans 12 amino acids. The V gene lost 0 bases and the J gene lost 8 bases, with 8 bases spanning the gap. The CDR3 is CASSLGGFGYTF. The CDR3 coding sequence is TGTGCCAGCAGCTTGGGAGGGTTCGGCTACACCTTC.

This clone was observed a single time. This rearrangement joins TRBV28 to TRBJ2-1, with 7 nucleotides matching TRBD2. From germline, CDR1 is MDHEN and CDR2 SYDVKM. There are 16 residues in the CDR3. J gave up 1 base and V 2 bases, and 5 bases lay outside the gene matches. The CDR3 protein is CASSLVRTRSYNEQFF. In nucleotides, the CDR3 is TGTGCCAGCAGTTTAGTCCGGACTAGGTCCTACAATGAGCAGTTCTTC.

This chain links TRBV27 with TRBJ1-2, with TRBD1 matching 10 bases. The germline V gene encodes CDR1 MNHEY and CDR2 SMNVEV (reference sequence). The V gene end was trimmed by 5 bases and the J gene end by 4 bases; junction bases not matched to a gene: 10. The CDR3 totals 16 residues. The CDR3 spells CASSLRDRGQSYGYTF. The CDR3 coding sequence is TGTGCCAGCAGTCTCCGGGACAGGGGTCAGAGCTATGGCTACACCTTC.

The CDR3 sequence is CASSATGQPQNYGYTF. CDR3 bases: TGTGCCAGCAGTGCCACGGGACAGCCTCAGAACTATGGCTACACCTTC. This sequence joins TRBV6-4 and TRBJ1-2, with TRBD1 matching 7 bases. Trimming removed 4 bases from V and 2 bases from J; junction bases left unmatched: 10. CDR1 is MRHNA, CDR2 SNTAGT, per germline. CDR3 length equals 16 residues.

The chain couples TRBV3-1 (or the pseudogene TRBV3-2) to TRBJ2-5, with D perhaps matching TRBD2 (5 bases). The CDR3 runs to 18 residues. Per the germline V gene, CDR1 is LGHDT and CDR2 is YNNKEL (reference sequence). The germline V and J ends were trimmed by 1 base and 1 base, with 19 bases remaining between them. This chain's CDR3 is CASSQAAGRSSFQETQYF. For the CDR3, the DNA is TGTGCCAGCAGCCAAGCGGCGGGCAGATCCTCCTTCCAAGAGACCCAGTACTTC.

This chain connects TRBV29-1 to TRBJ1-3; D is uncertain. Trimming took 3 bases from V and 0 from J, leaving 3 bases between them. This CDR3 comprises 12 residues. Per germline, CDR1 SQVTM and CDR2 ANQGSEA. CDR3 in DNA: TGCAGCGTTGACAGCTCTGGAAACACCATATATTTT. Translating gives CSVDSSGNTIYF.

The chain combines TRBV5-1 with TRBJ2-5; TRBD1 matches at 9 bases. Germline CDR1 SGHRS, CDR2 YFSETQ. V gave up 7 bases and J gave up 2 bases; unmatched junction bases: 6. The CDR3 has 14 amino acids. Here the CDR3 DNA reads TGCGCCAGCGGGGGGACAGGGTTGCAAGAGACCCAGTACTTC. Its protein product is CASGGTGLQETQYF.

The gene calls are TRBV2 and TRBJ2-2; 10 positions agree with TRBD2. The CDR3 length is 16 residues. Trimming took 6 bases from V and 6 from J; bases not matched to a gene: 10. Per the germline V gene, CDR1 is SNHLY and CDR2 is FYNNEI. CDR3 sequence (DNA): TGTGCCAGCAGCACACCAATAGCGGGAGGAGCCGGGGAGCTGTTTTTT. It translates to CASSTPIAGGAGELFF.

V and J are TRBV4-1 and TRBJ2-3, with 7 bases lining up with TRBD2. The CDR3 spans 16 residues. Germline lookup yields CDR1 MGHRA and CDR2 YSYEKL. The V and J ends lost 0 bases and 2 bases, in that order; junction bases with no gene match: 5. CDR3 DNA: TGCGCCAGCAGCCAAGAGGGGCTAGCGGACACAGATACGCAGTATTTT. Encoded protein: CASSQEGLADTDTQYF.

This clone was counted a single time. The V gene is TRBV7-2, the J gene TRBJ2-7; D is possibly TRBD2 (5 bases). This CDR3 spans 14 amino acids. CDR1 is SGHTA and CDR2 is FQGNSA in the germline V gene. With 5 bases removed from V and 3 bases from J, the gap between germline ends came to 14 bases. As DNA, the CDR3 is TGTGCCAGCAGCCTACGGACGGGGTTCTACGAGCAGTACTTC. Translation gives CASSLRTGFYEQYF.

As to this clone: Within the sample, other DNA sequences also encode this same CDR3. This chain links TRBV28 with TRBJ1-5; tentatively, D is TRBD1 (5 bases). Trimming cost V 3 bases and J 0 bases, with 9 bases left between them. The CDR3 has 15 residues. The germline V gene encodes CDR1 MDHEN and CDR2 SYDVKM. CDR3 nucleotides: TGTGCCAGCAGTTTGGGGGGGAATAGCAATCAGCCCCAGCATTTT. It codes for CASSLGGNSNQPQHF.

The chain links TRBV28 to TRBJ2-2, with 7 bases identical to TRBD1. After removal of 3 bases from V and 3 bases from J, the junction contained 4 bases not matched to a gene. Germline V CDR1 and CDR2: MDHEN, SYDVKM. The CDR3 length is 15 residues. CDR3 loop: CASSFSDRDTGELFF. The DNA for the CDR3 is TGTGCCAGCAGTTTTTCCGACAGGGACACCGGGGAGCTGTTTTTT.

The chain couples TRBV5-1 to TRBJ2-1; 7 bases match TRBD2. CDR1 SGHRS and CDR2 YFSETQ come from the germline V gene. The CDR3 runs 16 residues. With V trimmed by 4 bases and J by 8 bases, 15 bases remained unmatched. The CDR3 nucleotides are TGCGCCAGCAGCCTGCCTCTAGCGGAACTACCGGATGAGCAGTTCTTC. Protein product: CASSLPLAELPDEQFF.

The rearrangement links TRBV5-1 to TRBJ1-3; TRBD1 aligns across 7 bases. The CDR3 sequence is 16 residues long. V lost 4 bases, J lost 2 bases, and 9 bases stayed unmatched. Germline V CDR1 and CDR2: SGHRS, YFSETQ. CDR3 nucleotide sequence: TGCGCCAGCAGCGAACCCACAGGGGCGCCTGGAAACACCATATATTTT. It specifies CASSEPTGAPGNTIYF.

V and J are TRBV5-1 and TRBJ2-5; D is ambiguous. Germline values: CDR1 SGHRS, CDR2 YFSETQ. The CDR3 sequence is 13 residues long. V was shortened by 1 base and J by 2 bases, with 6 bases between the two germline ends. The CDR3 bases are TGCGCCAGCAGCTTGTCCCCGCAAGAGACCCAGTACTTC. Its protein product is CASSLSPQETQYF.

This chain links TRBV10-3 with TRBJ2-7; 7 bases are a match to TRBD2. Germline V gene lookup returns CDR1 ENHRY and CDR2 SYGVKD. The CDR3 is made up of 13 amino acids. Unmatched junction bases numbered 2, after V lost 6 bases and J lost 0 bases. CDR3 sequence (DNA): TGTGCCATCAGGGGGGGGACCTCCTACGAGCAGTACTTC. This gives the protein CAIRGGTSYEQYF.

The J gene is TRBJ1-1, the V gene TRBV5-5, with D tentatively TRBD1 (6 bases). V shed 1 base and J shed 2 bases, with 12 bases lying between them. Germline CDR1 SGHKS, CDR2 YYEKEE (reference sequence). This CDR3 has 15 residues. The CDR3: CASSLPYRENTEAFF. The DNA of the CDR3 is TGTGCCAGCAGCTTGCCCTACAGGGAAAACACTGAAGCTTTCTTT.

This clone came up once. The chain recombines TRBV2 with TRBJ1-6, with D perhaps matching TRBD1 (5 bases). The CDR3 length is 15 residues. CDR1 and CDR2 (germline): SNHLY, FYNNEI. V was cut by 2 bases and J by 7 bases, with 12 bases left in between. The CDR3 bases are TGTGCCAGCAGTGAATTCAGGGCAGGGAATTCACCCCTCCACTTT. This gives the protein CASSEFRAGNSPLHF.

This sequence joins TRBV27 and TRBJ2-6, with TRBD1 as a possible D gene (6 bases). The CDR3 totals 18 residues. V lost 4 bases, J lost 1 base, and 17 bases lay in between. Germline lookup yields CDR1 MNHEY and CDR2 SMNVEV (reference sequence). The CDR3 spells CASSSIQGMGSGANVLTF. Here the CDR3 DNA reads TGTGCCAGCAGTTCAATACAGGGCATGGGGTCTGGGGCCAACGTCCTGACTTTC.